The sequence of this TCR beta chain was determined in a study of T cells in Graves' hyperthyroidism and ophthalmopathy. V lost 5 bases and J lost 4; bases outside the gene matches: 9. In germline, CDR1 is PRHDT, CDR2 FYEKMQ (reference sequence). The CDR3 runs to 16 residues. There are a few counts of this clonotype. Its antigen is unknown. The CDR3 regions of TCR beta were amplified from RNA transcripts. RT-PCR in the first round (using the HTBI primer set) targeted the TCR CDR3. TCRdb redid the calling of the multiplex PCR reads with MiXCR, one entry per CDR3 protein. The table includes 480,000 or so distinct CDR3 sequences, 13% to 15% detected once. General observations from the study: Ophthalmopathy, which appeared later, was predicted by the model a median approximately 6 months before onset.

The sequence was obtained from a woman in her late teens or twenties with Graves' hyperthyroidism. The specimen sequenced was blood. The chain carries TRBV13 and TRBJ2-2, with 8 bases fitting TRBD2. CDR3 nucleotide sequence: TGTGCCAGCAGCGTTCGATCCGGGACTAGCACCGGGGAGCTGTTTTTT. Protein sequence: CASSVRSGTSTGELFF.